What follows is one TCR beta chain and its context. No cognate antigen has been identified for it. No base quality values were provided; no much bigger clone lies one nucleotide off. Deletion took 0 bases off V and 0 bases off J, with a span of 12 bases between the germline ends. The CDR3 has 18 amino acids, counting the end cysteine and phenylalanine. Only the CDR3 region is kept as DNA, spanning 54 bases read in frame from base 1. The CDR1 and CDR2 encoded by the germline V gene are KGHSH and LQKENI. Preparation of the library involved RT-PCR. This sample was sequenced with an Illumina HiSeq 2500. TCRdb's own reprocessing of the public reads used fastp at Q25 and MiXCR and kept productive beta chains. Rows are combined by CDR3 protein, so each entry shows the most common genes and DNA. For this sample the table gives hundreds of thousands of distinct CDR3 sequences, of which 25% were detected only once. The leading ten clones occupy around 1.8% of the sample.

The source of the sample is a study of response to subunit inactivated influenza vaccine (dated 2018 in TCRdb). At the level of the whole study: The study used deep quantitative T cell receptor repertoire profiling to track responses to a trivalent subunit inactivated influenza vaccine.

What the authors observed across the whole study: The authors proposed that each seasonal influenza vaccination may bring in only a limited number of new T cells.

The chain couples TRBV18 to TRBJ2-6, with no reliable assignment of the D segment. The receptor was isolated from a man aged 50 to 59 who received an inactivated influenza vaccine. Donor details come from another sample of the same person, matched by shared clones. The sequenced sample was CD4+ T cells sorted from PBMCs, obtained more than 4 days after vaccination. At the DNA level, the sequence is TGTGCCAGCTCACCACCAGCAAGATTCCTCTCTGGGGCCAACGTCCTGACTTTC. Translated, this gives CASSPPARFLSGANVLTF.